This entry is about one T cell receptor (beta chain). The antigen is undetermined. Germline assignment: CDR1 MNHEY and CDR2 SMNVEV (reference sequence). CDR3 length: 17 amino acids. Unmatched junction bases numbered 12, after V lost 2 bases and J lost 3 bases. Repertoires were generated with immunoSEQ multiplex PCR, while TCRdb's copy carries only in-frame clones and drops some. The table includes under 400,000 clones, 70% to 90% detected once. The data originate from a study of cytomegalovirus exposure and HLA in healthy donors. Study context: The same platform used for the approximately 700 first-cohort repertoires was also used for the 120 or so validation repertoires, as a later analysis reported.

Overall study findings and caveats: It was reportedly the case that the classifier diagnosed cytomegalovirus status with high specificity and sensitivity.

This receptor was obtained from a woman aged 18-29 years in good health and CMV-seronegative. What was sequenced was PBMCs. This chain joins TRBV27 and TRBJ2-7; 8 bases map to TRBD1. For the CDR3, the DNA is TGTGCCAGCAGTTTAAATCCACAGGGGGTGCAACACTACGAGCAGTACTTC. This gives the protein CASSLNPQGVQHYEQYF.